A selection of T cell receptor beta chains follows, all from one sample in a study of blood T cell repertoires in COVID-19. Using immunoSEQ multiplex PCR, the repertoire was profiled, and TCRdb retains in-frame clones only, with some absent. In the table there are around 310,000 clones, 90% of which are singletons. The specimen was peripheral blood. The origin of the receptors is a woman in her thirties or forties with COVID-19, enrolled during active disease. CDR3s include the opening cysteine and the closing phenylalanine or tryptophan. A D gene is named only where the DNA matches it firmly. A row's size may be missing; if present it is once, few, many or a size class.

CDR3 DNA | CDR3 protein | J gene | CDR3 length | clone size | V gene | D gene
TGTGCCAGCAGCTTAGGTGCCGCAGGCACAGATACGCAGTATTTT | CASSLGAAGTDTQYF | TRBJ2-3 | 15 | - | TRBV7-9 | -
TGCGCCAGCAGCTTAACAGGGTCGATCACGCCTAACTATGGCTACACCTTC | CASSLTGSITPNYGYTF | TRBJ1-2 | 17 | once | TRBV5-1 | -
TGTGCCAGCAGACCCCTAGGAAAGTCTCTTACCAATGAGCAGTTCTTC | CASRPLGKSLTNEQFF | TRBJ2-1 | 16 | - | TRBV7-9 | -
TGTGCCAGCAGCACCCGTCGAACCGGGACTAGCTTCGATGAGCAGTTCTTC | CASSTRRTGTSFDEQFF | TRBJ2-1 | 17 | - | TRBV11-2 | TRBD2
TGCGCCAGCAGTGACTTCGAGGATTTACATGTGAACACTGAAGCTTTCTTT | CASSDFEDLHVNTEAFF | TRBJ1-1 | 17 | - | TRBV10-2 | -
TGTGCCAGCAGTTCGGTACCCACTGAAGCTTTCTTT | CASSSVPTEAFF | TRBJ1-1 | 12 | - | TRBV28 | -
TGTGCCAGCAGCCCCAGTGGGACAGACTACGAGCAGTACTTC | CASSPSGTDYEQYF | TRBJ2-7 | 14 | - | TRBV5-6 | TRBD1
TGTGCCAGCAGCCGCCTGGACAGGGTTACGCACACCATATATTTT | CASSRLDRVTHTIYF | TRBJ1-3 | 15 | - | TRBV28 | TRBD1
TGTGCCATCAGTGAGTCGACCTGGACAGGGGCGACAGATACGCAGTATTTT | CAISESTWTGATDTQYF | TRBJ2-3 | 17 | - | TRBV10-3 | TRBD1
TGTGCCTGGAGTGTGAGACAGGGCGGCAATCAGCCCCAGCATTTT | CAWSVRQGGNQPQHF | TRBJ1-5 | 15 | - | TRBV30 | TRBD1
TGTGCCCGGCCGGGAGGCCCAAGCACCGGGGAGCTGTTTTTT | CARPGGPSTGELFF | TRBJ2-2 | 14 | - | TRBV7-9 | TRBD2
TGTGCCAGCAGTTCCCATATATCCAGGGGACAGGGATGGAAAGGCTACACCTTC | CASSSHISRGQGWKGYTF | TRBJ1-2 | 18 | - | TRBV28 | TRBD1
TGTGCCAGCAGTTTCGGGGTAGGTGCACCCCTCCACTTT | CASSFGVGAPLHF | TRBJ1-6 | 13 | - | TRBV12-3/TRBV12-4 | -
TGTGCTAGTGGTCCACCTCCGGGATCTTTCTACGAGCAGTACTTC | CASGPPPGSFYEQYF | TRBJ2-7 | 15 | - | TRBV12-5 | -
TGTGCCAGCAGCTTAGCGGGCGGGAGGCAAGAGACCCAGTACTTC | CASSLAGGRQETQYF | TRBJ2-5 | 15 | - | TRBV7-9 | TRBD2
TGTGCCAGCAGCCAAGAAAGCGCGTTGAACACTGAAGCTTTCTTT | CASSQESALNTEAFF | TRBJ1-1 | 15 | - | TRBV4-2 | -
TGTGCCAGCAGCTTGGGGCATAGCAATCAGCCCCAGCATTTT | CASSLGHSNQPQHF | TRBJ1-5 | 14 | - | TRBV5-4 | -
TGTGCCAGCAGCTTAGACAGGCGGGGAGCCTTC | CASSLDRRGAF | TRBJ2-7 | 11 | - | TRBV7-2 | -
TGCGCCAGCAGCTCCGGGACAGAGAACACTGAAGCTTTCTTT | CASSSGTENTEAFF | TRBJ1-1 | 14 | few | TRBV5-1 | TRBD1
TGCGCCAGCAGCCAACCGAGACGGGGGAGAAGGGAAAAACTGTTTTTT | CASSQPRRGRREKLFF | TRBJ1-4 | 16 | - | TRBV4-1 | -
TGTGCCAGCAGTTACCGGGGGACAGGGGCCTACGAGCAGTACTTC | CASSYRGTGAYEQYF | TRBJ2-7 | 15 | - | TRBV6-5 | TRBD1
TGCAGTGCTAGAGCCGGGGACAGGGAGTACTTC | CSARAGDREYF | TRBJ2-7 | 11 | - | TRBV20-1 | TRBD1
TGTGCCAGCAGTATGAGGAGAATGCTAGGTGAAAAACTGTTTTTT | CASSMRRMLGEKLFF | TRBJ1-4 | 15 | few | TRBV5-6 | -
TGTGCCAGCACGGACAATGAGCAGTTCTTC | CASTDNEQFF | TRBJ2-1 | 10 | - | TRBV2 | -
TGTGCCACGACCAGACAGGGATTGAACACTGAAGCTTTCTTT | CATTRQGLNTEAFF | TRBJ1-1 | 14 | - | TRBV30 | TRBD1
TGTGCCAGCTCACCATCTCTCACAGATACGCAGTATTTT | CASSPSLTDTQYF | TRBJ2-3 | 13 | once | TRBV18 | -
TGTGCCAGCAGTGGGATTGGGCCAGATACGCAGTATTTT | CASSGIGPDTQYF | TRBJ2-3 | 13 | once | TRBV25-1 | -
TGTGCCAGCAGTTTGGGACTGCCTTACGAGCAGTACTTC | CASSLGLPYEQYF | TRBJ2-7 | 13 | - | TRBV6-5 | -